This entry lists 28 T cell receptor beta chains sequenced from one sample in a study of shared clonotypes between healthy human individuals. Using immunoSEQ multiplex PCR, the repertoire was profiled, and TCRdb retains in-frame clones only, with some absent. Among 2,500,000 or so clones, 80% to 95% were seen once, and the ten largest hold approximately 0.35%. Sequencing was done on a sample of naive CD4+ T cells from PBMCs. Stated subset: CD45RA+ positively selected. All receptors derive from a man between 18 and 29 years old in good health. Some clones in this sample may be carry-over from other donors' samples.

The V call is TRBV4-1, the J call TRBJ1-1; D might be TRBD1 (6 bases). Germline CDR1 MGHRA, CDR2 YSYEKL. This CDR3 comprises 16 residues. Trimming took off 3 bases at V and 8 bases at J, with 22 bases between the two ends. The CDR3 protein is CASSQLLGGTTPEAFF. Here the CDR3 DNA reads TGCGCCAGCAGCCAGCTGTTGGGGGGCACCACGCCGGAAGCTTTCTTT.

About this clone: Other DNA sequences in the same sample also yield this CDR3. The chain employs TRBV18 and TRBJ1-2; TRBD1 might be the D (6 bases). The CDR3 extends over 14 amino acids. V lost 3 bases to trimming and J lost 2 bases, with 10 bases between them. Looked up from germline, CDR1 is KGHSH and CDR2 is LQKENI. The CDR3 region has the DNA TGTGCCAGCTCACCCCAGGGGACCAACTATGGCTACACCTTC. Its translation is CASSPQGTNYGYTF. The whole variable domain, remainder taken from reference TRBV18 and TRBJ1-2, is NAGVMQNPRHLVRRRGQEARLRCSPMKGHSHVYWYRQLPEEGLKFMVYLQKENIIDESGMPKERFSAEFPKEGPSILRIQQVVRGDSAAYFCASSPQGTNYGYTFGSGTRLTVV.

The chain is built from TRBV28 and TRBJ1-1; 7 nucleotides align to TRBD1. The CDR3 consists of 15 residues. The trim removed 4 bases at V and 2 bases at J, leaving 7 bases unmatched. Germline V gives CDR1 MDHEN, CDR2 SYDVKM. The CDR3 region is CASSYLGTANTEAFF. The CDR3 DNA is TGTGCCAGCAGTTACCTCGGGACAGCAAACACTGAAGCTTTCTTT.

J is TRBJ2-5 and V is TRBV5-1; D not certain. This CDR3 spans 13 amino acids. V lost 9 bases and J 0 bases, leaving 12 bases between the germline ends. Per the germline V gene, CDR1 is SGHRS and CDR2 is YFSETQ. CDR3 sequence (DNA): TGCGCCACCCAATCGGCGGACCAAGAGACCCAGTACTTC. The encoded protein is CATQSADQETQYF.

The J gene is TRBJ1-2, the V gene TRBV7-2; D is uncertain. This CDR3 comprises 12 residues. CDR1 SGHTA and CDR2 FQGNSA come from the germline V gene. V gave up 8 bases and J gave up 7 bases, with 14 bases separating them. The CDR3 is CASSQGPGGYTF. CDR3 in DNA: TGTGCCAGCTCTCAAGGGCCGGGTGGCTACACCTTC.

Of note for this clone: This specimen includes other DNA sequences encoding the same CDR3. The chain employs TRBV6-5 and TRBJ2-5; D remains unclear. The length of the CDR3 is 12 residues. Looked up from germline, CDR1 is MNHEY and CDR2 is SVGAGI. Between the trimmed V and J ends, which lost 5 bases and 5 bases, there was a span of 9 bases. CDR3 protein: CASSRPGETQYF. The DNA for the CDR3 is TGTGCCAGCAGTCGCCCTGGGGAGACCCAGTACTTC.

This clone was counted a single time. The chain recombines TRBV6-1 with TRBJ2-7, with a tentative D call TRBD1 (5 bases). With 9 bases removed from V and 4 bases from J, the gap between germline ends came to 16 bases. CDR3 length equals 13 residues. Germline CDR1 and CDR2: MNHNS and SASEGT. The DNA of the CDR3 is TGTGCCAGTTCCGTGGGGCGCAGGTACGAGCAGTACTTC. This sequence encodes CASSVGRRYEQYF.

CDR3 region: CASSEEGALETQYF. The CDR3 nucleotides read TGTGCCAGCAGTGAGGAGGGGGCGTTAGAGACCCAGTACTTC. The chain carries TRBV6-1 and TRBJ2-5; possibly TRBD1 for D (7 bases). Germline V CDR1 and CDR2: MNHNS, SASEGT. The CDR3 loop spans 14 amino acids. V was clipped by 3 bases and J by 4 bases, with 12 bases between them.

The J gene is TRBJ2-7, the V gene TRBV4-1; 10 bases match TRBD1. CDR3 length: 14 amino acids. Losses at the gene ends were 4 bases for V and 4 bases for J; bases not matched to a gene: 4. Germline V gene sequence: CDR1 MGHRA, CDR2 YSYEKL. This CDR3 reads CASSRGQGEYEQYF. CDR3 nucleotide sequence: TGCGCCAGCAGCCGAGGACAGGGGGAATACGAGCAGTACTTC.

The J gene is TRBJ1-1, the V gene TRBV21-1; the listed D gene, TRBD1, was not tested against the DNA. TRBV21-1 is a pseudogene segment. The CDR3 consists of 13 residues. CDR3 in amino acids: CASSKDRGAEAFF. CDR3 sequence (DNA): TGTGCCAGCAGCAAGGACAGGGGAGCTGAAGCTTTCTTT.

This clone has just one count. The same CDR3 also results from other DNA sequences found in this sample. V is TRBV7-9 and J is TRBJ2-2; 7 nucleotides agree with TRBD1. From germline, CDR1 is SEHNR and CDR2 FQNEAQ (reference sequence). The CDR3 runs 15 residues. The V segment lost 3 bases and the J segment 2 bases; nucleotides outside the gene matches: 3. CDR3 in amino acids: CASSFRQGNTGELFF. The CDR3 DNA is TGTGCCAGCAGCTTCAGACAGGGAAACACCGGGGAGCTGTTTTTT. The full variable domain, rest sourced from reference TRBV7-9 and TRBJ2-2, is DTGVSQNPRHKITKRGQNVTFRCDPISEHNRLYWYRQTLGQGPEFLTYFQNEAQLEKSRLLSDRFSAERPKGSFSTLEIQRTEQGDSAMYLCASSFRQGNTGELFFGEGSRLTVL.

The J gene is TRBJ2-1, the V gene TRBV4-2; a possible D gene is TRBD2 (5 bases). Germline CDR1 LGHNA, CDR2 YNFKEQ. V was shortened by 0 bases and J by 2 bases, with 8 bases between the two germline ends. The CDR3 totals 15 residues. The CDR3 here is CASSQDGNPYNEQFF. The DNA for the CDR3 is TGTGCCAGCAGCCAAGACGGGAACCCCTACAATGAGCAGTTCTTC.

This chain uses TRBV2 with TRBJ1-2; 8 bases are a match to TRBD1. Germline V lookup: CDR1 SNHLY, CDR2 FYNNEI. The CDR3 extends over 14 amino acids. The J segment lost 4 bases and the V segment lost 11 bases, leaving 12 bases of the junction unmatched. The CDR3 bases are TGTGCCGGAGGGACAGGCGGGCCGGGCTATGGCTACACCTTC. This codes for CAGGTGGPGYGYTF.

The chain uses TRBV2 and TRBJ2-1; 10 nucleotides match TRBD2. J was trimmed by 4 bases and V by 2 bases; bases with no gene match: 8. Per germline, CDR1 SNHLY and CDR2 FYNNEI. The CDR3 consists of 17 residues. The CDR3 DNA reads TGTGCCAGCAGTGAAACCGTAGGACTAGCGGTTTACAATGAGCAGTTCTTC. It yields the protein CASSETVGLAVYNEQFF.

The V gene is TRBV11-3, the J gene TRBJ2-1; 8 bases line up with TRBD2. The germline gives CDR1 SGHNT, CDR2 YENEEA. This CDR3 is built from 15 residues. The V gene end was trimmed by 2 bases and the J gene end by 5 bases; junction bases not matched to a gene: 5. CDR3 nucleotides: TGTGCCAGCAGCTTACGTAGCGGGGATAACAATGAGCAGTTCTTC. Its protein is CASSLRSGDNNEQFF.

V and J are TRBV7-8 and TRBJ2-1; 10 nucleotides agree with TRBD1. Trimming at V came to 5 bases and at J to 6 bases, leaving 7 bases not matched to a gene. The CDR3 sequence is 15 residues long. Per the germline V gene, CDR1 is SGHVS and CDR2 is FQNEAQ. The CDR3 nucleotides read TGTGCCAGCAGCCCGCACCGGACAGGGGGCAATGAGCAGTTCTTC. It specifies CASSPHRTGGNEQFF.

The count of this clone is one. The chain recombines TRBV18 with TRBJ2-2; D might be TRBD1 or TRBD2, each matching 6 bases. The V end was cut by 2 bases, the J end by 4 bases, with 14 bases between. Germline loops: CDR1 KGHSH, CDR2 LQKENI. The CDR3 has 16 amino acids. CDR3 nucleotides: TGTGCCAGCTCACCATTTGGAGGGGGAGGCACCGGGGAGCTGTTTTTT. Translation: CASSPFGGGGTGELFF.

This clone was counted a single time. The chain links TRBV20-1 to TRBJ2-1; D is unclear. This CDR3 is 11 amino acids long. The germline V gene has CDR1 DFQATT and CDR2 SNEGSKA (reference sequence). V was clipped by 2 bases and J by 10 bases, with 9 bases between them. The CDR3 nucleotides read TGCAGTGCTAGACTTAACATCGAGCAGTTCTTC. Protein product: CSARLNIEQFF.

As to this clone: The sample contains more than one DNA sequence encoding this CDR3. The rearrangement uses TRBV5-1 and TRBJ1-3; no firm D call. The V end lost 0 bases, the J end lost 7 bases, and 5 bases lay between the germline ends. CDR1 is SGHRS and CDR2 is YFSETQ in the germline V gene. The CDR3 contains 12 residues. The CDR3 here is CASSLDGNTIYF. The CDR3 DNA follows: TGCGCCAGCAGCTTGGATGGTAACACCATATATTTT.

A word on this clone: The identical CDR3 is also encoded by other nucleotide sequences in the sample. The V gene is TRBV27, the J gene TRBJ2-7; D remains ambiguous. The CDR3 covers 12 residues. Between the trimmed V and J ends, which lost 6 bases and 4 bases, there was a span of 10 bases. CDR1 is MNHEY, CDR2 SMNVEV, per germline (reference sequence). DNA of the CDR3: TGTGCCAGCAGCCTGTCCGGATACGAGCAGTACTTC. This codes for CASSLSGYEQYF.

There are a few counts of this clone. The CDR3 is CASVPGTGNEKLFF. DNA for the CDR3: TGTGCCAGCGTCCCCGGGACAGGGAATGAAAAACTGTTTTTT. V gene TRBV2 combines with J gene TRBJ1-4, with TRBD1 identical over 9 bases. Trimming took 8 bases from V and 5 from J; bases not matched to a gene: 6. Germline V CDR1 and CDR2: SNHLY, FYNNEI. The CDR3 has 14 amino acids.

Concerning this clone itself: The sample holds other DNA sequences that translate to the same CDR3. The rearrangement links TRBV10-3 to TRBJ2-3; D possibly corresponds to TRBD2 (5 bases). Per germline, CDR1 ENHRY and CDR2 SYGVKD. V was shortened by 2 bases and J by 5 bases, with 5 bases between the two germline ends. This CDR3 comprises 12 residues. Here the CDR3 reads CAISESGDTQYF. In DNA form, the CDR3 reads TGTGCCATCAGTGAGAGCGGAGATACGCAGTATTTT.

CDR3 sequence: CASSVGDPTYNEQFF. The CDR3 region has the DNA TGTGCCAGCAGCGTAGGAGACCCTACCTACAATGAGCAGTTCTTC. This chain links TRBV9 with TRBJ2-1, with D unresolved. Germline CDR1 reads SGDLS; CDR2 reads YYNGEE. The CDR3 consists of 15 residues. Trimming pared 0 bases from V and 2 bases from J, leaving 9 bases between.

The chain employs TRBV6-1 and TRBJ2-7; the D gene is possibly TRBD1 (6 bases). The V gene's germline CDR1 is MNHNS and CDR2 SASEGT. The CDR3 is 15 amino acids. Trimming cost V 2 bases and J 3 bases, with 14 bases left between them. The CDR3 coding sequence is TGTGCCAGCAGTGAAATAGGACAGATGGGCTACGAGCAGTACTTC. Protein sequence: CASSEIGQMGYEQYF.

This chain uses TRBV28 with TRBJ2-5; D gene ambiguous. Germline V lookup: CDR1 MDHEN, CDR2 SYDVKM. V shed 5 bases and J shed 0 bases, with 13 bases lying between them. The CDR3 consists of 15 residues. For the CDR3, the DNA is TGTGCCAGCAGTGTTTGGGGTTCGTACCAAGAGACCCAGTACTTC. This codes for CASSVWGSYQETQYF.

The chain couples TRBV5-4 to TRBJ1-2; 12 positions agree with TRBD1. Germline trimming cut 3 bases from V and 6 bases from J; bases unmatched to any gene: 9. The V gene's germline CDR1 is SGHNT and CDR2 YYREEE (reference sequence). The CDR3 is made up of 16 amino acids. CDR3 nucleotide sequence: TGTGCCAGCAGCTCCCCAAGGGACAGGGGGCAGGATGGCTACACCTTC. It encodes CASSSPRDRGQDGYTF.

V gene TRBV15 combines with J gene TRBJ2-7, with 13 bases that match TRBD2. The CDR3 runs 17 residues. Germline values: CDR1 LNHNV, CDR2 YYDKDF (reference sequence). Unmatched junction bases numbered 3, after V lost 1 base and J lost 0 bases. In DNA, the CDR3 is TGTGCCACCAGCAGAGTTCGACTAGCGGGAGGCTCCTACGAGCAGTACTTC. Protein: CATSRVRLAGGSYEQYF.

The gene calls are TRBV27 and TRBJ2-3; 8 bases agree with TRBD1. Germline V gene sequence: CDR1 MNHEY, CDR2 SMNVEV (reference sequence). The CDR3 has 15 residues. V was clipped by 5 bases and J by 2 bases; unmatched bases: 6. CDR3 loop: CASSQNRGYTDTQYF. The CDR3 region has the DNA TGTGCCAGCAGTCAGAACAGGGGGTACACAGATACGCAGTATTTT.